These 13 T cell receptor beta chains originate from one sample sequenced in a study of a mutant IDH1 vaccine in newly diagnosed glioma (dated by TCRdb to 2020 to 2023). The receptor library was made with the immunoSEQ multiplex PCR assay. TCRdb took over this immuneACCESS table, retaining in-frame rearrangements with V and J assigned. Such tables are incomplete; in checked studies, under half of the missing clones stem from an unresolved V gene, and the remainder is unexplained. The sample profile shows about 30,000 clones; about 86% of them were found once. Approximately 24% of the sample goes to the ten largest clones. Per the publication, the time point label means: week 5, during vaccination. A 20-mer mutant IDH1 peptide at 300 micrograms in Montanide made up each vaccine dose, which was injected subcutaneously together with topical imiquimod. Their antigen targets remain unknown. The sample here was PBMCs, taken from a glioma patient whose treatment included an IDH1 peptide vaccine. The receptors derive from a young man with glioma.

The rearrangement joins TRBV5-1 to TRBJ1-1; no clear D gene. V dropped 5 bases and J dropped 2 bases, with 13 bases sitting between them. This CDR3 is 14 amino acids long. From germline, CDR1 is SGHRS and CDR2 YFSETQ. The CDR3 loop reads CASSPGVLNTEAFF. The CDR3 bases are TGCGCCAGCAGTCCCGGTGTCCTAAACACTGAAGCTTTCTTT.

The chain employs TRBV7-2 and TRBJ2-2; D is unclear. V shed 0 bases and J shed 7 bases, with 9 bases lying between them. This CDR3 region has 14 residues. In germline, CDR1 is SGHTA, CDR2 FQGNSA. The CDR3 protein is CASSLAMGYGELFF. The CDR3 DNA is TGTGCCAGCAGCTTAGCGATGGGTTACGGGGAGCTGTTTTTT. Supplemented by reference TRBV7-2 and TRBJ2-2, the full variable domain reads GAGVSQSPSNKVTEKGKDVELRCDPISGHTALYWYRQSLGQGLEFLIYFQGNSAPDKSGLPSDRFSAERTGGSVSTLTIQRTQQEDSAVYLCASSLAMGYGELFFGEGSRLTVL.

The chain recombines TRBV6-1 with TRBJ1-1; TRBD1 aligns across 7 bases. The V and J ends lost 5 bases and 4 bases, in that order; junction bases with no gene match: 7. CDR3 size: 14 residues. The germline V gene encodes CDR1 MNHNS and CDR2 SASEGT. The CDR3 DNA reads as TGTGCCAGCAGTTCGGACAGGTTAGGCACTGAAGCTTTCTTT. Protein: CASSSDRLGTEAFF.

The chain couples TRBV7-8 to TRBJ2-2; 11 bases agree with TRBD1. CDR3 length: 16 amino acids. Germline values: CDR1 SGHVS, CDR2 FQNEAQ. V lost 3 bases and J lost 6; bases outside the gene matches: 6. The CDR3 sequence is CASSLRRTGGSGELFF. DNA of the CDR3: TGTGCCAGCAGCTTGCGCCGGACAGGGGGCTCCGGGGAGCTGTTTTTT.

The chain is built from TRBV27 and TRBJ1-1; weak D call: TRBD1 (6 bases). Germline CDR1 and CDR2: MNHEY and SMNVEV (reference sequence). V was shortened by 6 bases and J by 1 base, with 15 bases between the two germline ends. The CDR3 spans 15 residues. The DNA for the CDR3 is TGTGCCAGCAGACCGGCAGGGGAATCGAACACTGAAGCTTTCTTT. Translated: CASRPAGESNTEAFF.

The rearrangement uses TRBV14 and TRBJ2-2; 7 nucleotides match TRBD2. The CDR3 totals 19 residues. Germline CDR1 is SGHDN and CDR2 is FVKESK. The trim removed 1 base at V and 2 bases at J, leaving 13 bases unmatched. CDR3 sequence: CASSQGAVWRGRNTGELFF. The CDR3 DNA sequence: TGTGCCAGCAGCCAAGGCGCCGTTTGGCGGGGGAGAAACACCGGGGAGCTGTTTTTT.

The chain recombines TRBV7-8 with TRBJ1-3; 8 positions agree with TRBD1. This CDR3 is 16 amino acids long. CDR1 is SGHVS, CDR2 FQNEAQ, per germline. V was pared by 5 bases and J by 3 bases, with 9 bases of the junction left unmatched. The CDR3 sequence is CASSLSTGAGGNTIYF. CDR3 coding DNA: TGTGCCAGCAGCCTATCGACAGGGGCGGGTGGAAACACCATATATTTT.

In DNA, the CDR3 is TGTGCCAGCAGCACCGCAGGGGACTATGGCTACACCTTC. Translated: CASSTAGDYGYTF. V and J are TRBV7-2 and TRBJ1-2; perhaps TRBD1 as D (6 bases). V gave up 5 bases and J gave up 3 bases, with 10 bases separating them. Germline V gene lookup returns CDR1 SGHTA and CDR2 FQGNSA. The CDR3 runs 13 residues.

The chain couples TRBV5-6 to TRBJ2-1; 12 bases map to TRBD2. The V gene's germline CDR1 is SGHDT and CDR2 YYEEEE. The CDR3 spans 15 residues. V was clipped by 4 bases and J by 9 bases; unmatched bases: 8. This chain's CDR3 is CASSPLAGGRSEQFF. The CDR3 nucleotides are TGTGCCAGCAGCCCCCTAGCGGGAGGGCGTAGTGAGCAGTTCTTC.

This chain connects TRBV30 to TRBJ2-7; TRBD2 might be the D (5 bases). CDR1 is GTSNPN and CDR2 is SVGIG in the germline V gene (reference sequence). The CDR3 totals 14 residues. V was trimmed by 2 bases and J by 4 bases, leaving 15 bases between them. Here the CDR3 reads CAWSPNPGLYEQYF. CDR3 sequence (DNA): TGTGCCTGGAGTCCTAATCCGGGATTATACGAGCAGTACTTC.

V gene TRBV5-1 combines with J gene TRBJ1-5; 10 bases match TRBD1. This CDR3 is built from 15 residues. Germline V lookup: CDR1 SGHRS, CDR2 YFSETQ. The V segment lost 8 bases and the J segment 4 bases; nucleotides outside the gene matches: 9. CDR3 region: CASKTGTGENQPQHF. CDR3 DNA sequence: TGCGCCAGTAAGACCGGGACAGGGGAAAATCAGCCCCAGCATTTT.

This clone has more than one count but fewer than ten. The genes are TRBV6-4 and TRBJ2-2; 8 nucleotides line up with TRBD1. V dropped 2 bases and J dropped 1; count of bases not matched to a gene: 0. The CDR3 consists of 15 residues. CDR1 is MRHNA, CDR2 SNTAGT, per germline. CDR3 DNA: TGTGCCAGCAGTGACGGACAGGGGAACACCGGGGAGCTGTTTTTT. Its protein is CASSDGQGNTGELFF.

This clone was seen more than once but under ten times. The chain links TRBV5-6 to TRBJ1-1, with TRBD1 matching 8 bases. CDR1 and CDR2 from the germline V gene are SGHDT and YYEEEE. V lost 0 bases and J lost 10; bases outside the gene matches: 2. The CDR3 loop spans 12 amino acids. The CDR3 here is CASSLDRGLAFF. The CDR3 DNA sequence: TGTGCCAGCAGCTTGGACAGGGGGTTAGCTTTCTTT. Full variable domain (missing parts from reference TRBV5-6 and TRBJ1-1): DAGVTQSPTHLIKTRGQQVTLRCSPKSGHDTVSWYQQALGQGPQFIFQYYEEEERQRGNFPDRFSGHQFPNYSSELNVNALLLGDSALYLCASSLDRGLAFFGQGTRLTVV.